This T cell receptor beta chain is drawn from a study of shared T cell receptors in the human thymus. Measured with immunoSEQ multiplex PCR; TCRdb has only the in-frame clones, and not every one. The top ten clones hold around 0.01% of a sample with around 730,000 clones, 70% to 90% of them seen once. Germline V lookup: CDR1 MGHRA, CDR2 YSYEKL. The CDR3 runs 16 residues. The V gene lost 1 base and the J gene lost 4 bases, with 14 bases spanning the gap. These data were also filed under a second study, of human thymus T cells.

Sequencing input: thymocytes. This chain connects TRBV4-1 to TRBJ2-1; the D gene is possibly TRBD1 (6 bases). This sequence originates from a girl under three years old with a congenital heart defect. The CDR3 nucleotides read TGCGCCAGCAGCCAAGCAGGGGCCCCTATTTACAATGAGCAGTTCTTC. This encodes CASSQAGAPIYNEQFF.